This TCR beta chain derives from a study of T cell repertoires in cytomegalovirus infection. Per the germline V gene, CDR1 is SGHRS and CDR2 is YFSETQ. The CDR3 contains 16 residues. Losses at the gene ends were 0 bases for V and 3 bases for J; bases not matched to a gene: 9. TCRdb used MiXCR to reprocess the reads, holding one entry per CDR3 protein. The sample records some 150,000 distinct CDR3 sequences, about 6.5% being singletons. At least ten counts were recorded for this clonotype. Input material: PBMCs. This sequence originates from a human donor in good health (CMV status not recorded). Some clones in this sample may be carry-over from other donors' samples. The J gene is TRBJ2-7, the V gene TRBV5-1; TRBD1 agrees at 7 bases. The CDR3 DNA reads TGCGCCAGCAGCTTGGGATCAGGGGGTAAACTCTACGAGCAGTACTTC. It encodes CASSLGSGGKLYEQYF. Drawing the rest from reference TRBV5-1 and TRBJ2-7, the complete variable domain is KAGVTQTPRYLIKTRGQQVTLSCSPISGHRSVSWYQQTPGQGLQFLFEYFSETQRNKGNFPGRFSGRQFSNSRSEMNVSTLELGDSALYLCASSLGSGGKLYEQYFGPGTRLTVT.